Presented here are 8 T cell receptor beta chains from one specimen sequenced in a study of T cells in narcolepsy. The table came from immunoSEQ multiplex PCR; TCRdb's copy has only in-frame clones and leaves some out. The profile shows around 28,000 clones, more than 70% of them singletons. The sequenced material came from CD45RA- memory CD4+ T cells from PBMCs. Receptors originate from a human donor with narcolepsy.

This clone was recorded a few times. J is TRBJ1-6 and V is TRBV10-1, with D perhaps TRBD1 (5 bases). The CDR3 totals 14 residues. Trimming took 5 bases from V and 5 from J, leaving 10 bases between them. CDR1 WNHNN and CDR2 SYGVQD come from the germline V gene (reference sequence). CDR3 sequence reads: CASSLGGNNSPLHF. DNA of the CDR3: TGCGCCAGCAGTTTGGGGGGGAATAATTCACCCCTCCACTTT.

The V gene is TRBV2, the J gene TRBJ2-1, with D perhaps TRBD1 (6 bases). CDR1 is SNHLY and CDR2 is FYNNEI in the germline V gene. There are 15 residues in the CDR3. The V and J ends lost 4 bases and 1 base respectively, with 11 bases between them. The CDR3 sequence is CASSVDSQSYNEQFF. The DNA of the CDR3 is TGTGCCAGCAGTGTGGACAGTCAGTCCTACAATGAGCAGTTCTTC.

The chain carries TRBV9 and TRBJ1-3, with unresolved D. The V end lost 5 bases, the J end lost 0 bases, and 18 bases lay between the germline ends. This CDR3 contains 17 residues. Germline assignment: CDR1 SGDLS and CDR2 YYNGEE. CDR3 loop: CASRTNLGGRSGNTIYF. The CDR3 DNA is TGTGCCAGCAGAACAAACTTAGGCGGACGCTCTGGAAACACCATATATTTT.

The V and J genes are TRBV5-4 and TRBJ1-2; D is perhaps TRBD1 (5 bases). The V gene lost 0 bases and the J gene lost 4 bases, with 10 bases spanning the gap. This CDR3 has 14 residues. CDR1 is SGHNT, CDR2 YYREEE, per germline (reference sequence). CDR3 in DNA: TGTGCCAGCAGCTTGGTGGACATAGGCTATGGCTACACCTTC. Protein product: CASSLVDIGYGYTF.

The rearrangement links TRBV5-1 to TRBJ2-7, with D possibly matching TRBD1 (5 bases). The ends were cut back, 2 bases at V and 0 bases at J, with 9 bases in the middle. Germline V lookup: CDR1 SGHRS, CDR2 YFSETQ. The CDR3 spans 14 residues. The CDR3 reads CASSFSQGSYEQYF. In nucleotides, the CDR3 is TGCGCCAGCAGCTTCAGTCAGGGCTCCTACGAGCAGTACTTC.

This clone showed up just once. The genes are TRBV7-2 and TRBJ1-5, with D unresolved. Trimming removed 4 bases at V and 0 bases at J, with 16 bases between. This CDR3 has 17 residues. Per germline, CDR1 SGHTA and CDR2 FQGNSA. Here the CDR3 reads CASSSPTSRNSNQPQHF. The CDR3 DNA is TGTGCCAGCAGCTCCCCGACCTCCAGGAATAGCAATCAGCCCCAGCATTTT.

The chain employs TRBV4-2 and TRBJ2-7; no clear D. CDR1 and CDR2 (germline): LGHNA, YNFKEQ. Between the trimmed V and J ends, which lost 1 base and 2 bases, there was a span of 12 bases. The CDR3 sequence is 15 residues long. The CDR3 loop reads CASSQADSGTYEQYF. The CDR3 DNA follows: TGTGCCAGCAGCCAAGCCGATTCTGGTACCTACGAGCAGTACTTC.

This sequence joins TRBV30 and TRBJ1-5; D unclear. This CDR3 contains 13 residues. Germline V gives CDR1 GTSNPN, CDR2 SVGIG (reference sequence). V gave up 2 bases and J gave up 1 base, with 6 bases separating them. Here the CDR3 reads CAWSRQSNQPQHF. CDR3 DNA sequence: TGTGCCTGGAGTCGTCAAAGCAATCAGCCCCAGCATTTT.